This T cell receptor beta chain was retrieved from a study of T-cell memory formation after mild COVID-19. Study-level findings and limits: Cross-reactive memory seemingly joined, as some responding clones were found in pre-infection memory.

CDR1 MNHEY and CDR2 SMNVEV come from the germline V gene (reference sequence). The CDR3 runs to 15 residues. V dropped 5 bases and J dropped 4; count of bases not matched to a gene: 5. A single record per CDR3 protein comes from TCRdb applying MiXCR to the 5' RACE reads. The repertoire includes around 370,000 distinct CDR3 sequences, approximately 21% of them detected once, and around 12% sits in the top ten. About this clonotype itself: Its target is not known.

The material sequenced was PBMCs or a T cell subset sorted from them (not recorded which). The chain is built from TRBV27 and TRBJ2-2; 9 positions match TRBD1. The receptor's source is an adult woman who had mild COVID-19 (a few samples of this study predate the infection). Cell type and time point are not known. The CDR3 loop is CASSPATGGTGELFF. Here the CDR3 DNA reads TGTGCCAGCAGTCCCGCGACAGGGGGCACCGGGGAGCTGTTTTTT.